This TCR beta chain was retrieved from a study of shared clonotypes between healthy human individuals. Germline values: CDR1 LGHNA, CDR2 YSLEER. V shed 4 bases, J shed 2 bases, and the junction held 8 bases outside the gene matches. This CDR3 is built from 16 residues. Original processing methods: Filtering of immunoSEQ junctional sequences could not match full-length read filtering. The repertoire was sequenced with immunoSEQ multiplex PCR; TCRdb's copy has only in-frame clones and lacks some. V and J calls plus clone size are reproduced from that table; the DNA served to infer D and trimming. This sample has about 2.4 million clones; about 92% occur once, and the top ten carry 0.13% to 0.15%.

The chain is built from TRBV4-3 and TRBJ2-1; TRBD2 matches at 7 bases. The sample was naive CD4+ T cells sorted from blood. Subset: CD45RA+ positively selected. This clonotype originated in a young man in good health. CDR3: CASSPFLAEAYNEQFF. Written as DNA, the CDR3 is TGCGCCAGCAGCCCCTTCCTAGCGGAGGCCTACAATGAGCAGTTCTTC.